Below are 9 T cell receptor beta chains sequenced from a single sample in a study of identical twins. Via MiXCR, TCRdb re-called the 5' RACE reads, giving one row per CDR3 protein. The sample includes approximately 1.8 million distinct CDR3 sequences, 32% of them seen just once. Specimen: cord blood. The receptors derive from a newborn girl in good health.

The sample holds a few counts of this clonotype. The chain has TRBV2 and TRBJ2-2, with D maybe TRBD2 (8 bases). Trimming took 8 bases from V and 0 from J, leaving 13 bases between them. From germline, CDR1 is SNHLY and CDR2 FYNNEI. CDR3 size: 15 residues. The CDR3 nucleotides read TGTGCCAGCCGGGAGGGGGCCTCGAACACCGGGGAGCTGTTTTTT. Its protein product is CASREGASNTGELFF.

This clonotype has a handful of counts. The gene calls are TRBV24-1 and TRBJ2-1; no clear D. Trimming stripped 4 bases from V and 3 bases from J, with 6 bases between. The CDR3 is 13 amino acids. Germline V CDR1 and CDR2: KGHDR, SFDVKD. CDR3 in amino acids: CATSDTNYNEQFF. CDR3 DNA sequence: TGTGCCACCAGTGACACCAACTACAATGAGCAGTTCTTC.

This clonotype was counted a few times. The chain couples TRBV20-1 to TRBJ2-4, with D uncertain. The DNA end favors TRBJ2-5, so the J call may be wrong. The CDR3 spans 13 residues. CDR1 and CDR2 (germline): DFQATT, SNEGSKA (reference sequence). The CDR3 coding sequence is TGCAGTGCTAGTCCCCCTCCCAGGGAGACCCAGTACTTC. Translating it yields CSASPPPRETQYF.

This clonotype has a handful of counts. It may be a read error: a sequence one base away is much more abundant. This chain uses TRBV6-5 with TRBJ2-5; possibly TRBD1 for D (6 bases). V was pared by 1 base and J by 3 bases, with 6 bases between. The CDR3 spans 13 residues. In germline, CDR1 is MNHEY, CDR2 SVGAGI. CDR3 amino acids: CASSYYREETQYF. Written as DNA, the CDR3 is TGTGCCAGCAGTTACTACAGGGAAGAGACCCAGTACTTC.

This clonotype was seen a single time. The chain combines TRBV12-3 or TRBV12-4 with TRBJ2-3; 10 bases are a match to TRBD2. This CDR3 comprises 16 residues. With 7 bases clipped from V and 4 bases from J, the junction kept 11 bases outside the gene matches. CDR3 sequence reads: CASTPATSGIADTQYF. In DNA form, the CDR3 reads TGTGCCAGCACCCCGGCCACTAGCGGGATTGCAGATACGCAGTATTTT.

This clonotype was detected only a few times. The rearrangement links TRBV29-1 to TRBJ1-1; no firm D call. The CDR3 consists of 12 residues. Germline V gene data show CDR1 as SQVTM and CDR2 as ANQGSEA. Trimming took 6 bases from V and 13 from J, leaving 21 bases between them. CDR3 sequence: CSVDDPLGWGFF. The CDR3 bases are TGCAGCGTAGACGACCCACTGGGATGGGGTTTCTTT.

The genes are TRBV5-1 and TRBJ1-4, with a possible D match to TRBD1 (5 bases). V was cut by 0 bases and J by 8 bases, with 14 bases left in between. CDR3 size: 15 residues. In germline, CDR1 is SGHRS, CDR2 YFSETQ. CDR3 loop: CASSLDGRADEKLFF. CDR3 nucleotides: TGCGCCAGCAGCTTGGACGGCAGGGCGGACGAAAAACTGTTTTTT.

The sample holds a few counts of this clonotype. The chain is built from TRBV2 and TRBJ1-6, with 7 bases aligning to TRBD1. Germline-derived CDR1 and CDR2 are SNHLY and FYNNEI. This CDR3 has 13 amino acids. The V gene end was trimmed by 7 bases and the J gene end by 10 bases; junction bases not matched to a gene: 7. Here the CDR3 reads CASIGQDGSPLHF. The CDR3 nucleotides are TGTGCCAGCATAGGACAGGATGGATCACCCCTCCACTTT.

V gene TRBV3-1 combines with J gene TRBJ2-3; 7 nucleotides match TRBD1. Germline CDR1 reads LGHDT; CDR2 reads YNNKEL (reference sequence). The V and J ends lost 1 base and 2 bases, in that order; junction bases with no gene match: 3. The CDR3 is 15 amino acids. The CDR3 DNA sequence: TGTGCCAGCAGCCAAGGAAGGGGGCCCACAGATACGCAGTATTTT. Its protein product is CASSQGRGPTDTQYF.